This T cell receptor (beta chain) was identified in a study of T cell responses to AZD1222 COVID-19 vaccine. Generated by immunoSEQ multiplex PCR, the TCRdb table keeps only in-frame clones and is missing some. The table has about 97,000 clones, more than 70% seen once; the top ten hold 2.8%. V lost 4 bases, J lost 8 bases, and 18 bases lay in between. Looked up from germline, CDR1 is SGHNT and CDR2 is YYREEE (reference sequence). The CDR3 contains 14 residues. The clonotype was recovered from an adult in good health. The chain uses TRBV5-4 and TRBJ1-2; possibly TRBD1 for D (6 bases). The sample in question was peripheral blood, obtained on day 0 of AZD1222 vaccination. CDR3 residues: CASSPTGANGGYTF. The CDR3 bases are TGTGCCAGCAGCCCTACGGGGGCGAATGGGGGCTACACCTTC.